The clone carrying this TCR beta chain was observed at least ten times. Each CDR3 protein is one row after TCRdb ran MiXCR on the 5' RACE reads. The profile shows 35,000 to 40,000 distinct CDR3 sequences, 5.8% of them singletons. This sample stems from a study of early T cells in non-severe SARS-CoV-2 infection. The V gene's germline CDR1 is SGHAT and CDR2 FQNNGV. The ends were cut back, 5 bases at V and 2 bases at J, with 5 bases in the middle. The CDR3 consists of 12 residues. The chain links TRBV11-2 to TRBJ2-3; no definite D call. Sequenced sample: whole blood. The clonotype originates from an adult who was a healthcare worker with PCR-confirmed SARS-CoV-2 infection or an uninfected control (not recorded which). The CDR3 DNA sequence: TGTGCCAGCAGCGACAACACAGATACGCAGTATTTT. The encoded protein is CASSDNTDTQYF.